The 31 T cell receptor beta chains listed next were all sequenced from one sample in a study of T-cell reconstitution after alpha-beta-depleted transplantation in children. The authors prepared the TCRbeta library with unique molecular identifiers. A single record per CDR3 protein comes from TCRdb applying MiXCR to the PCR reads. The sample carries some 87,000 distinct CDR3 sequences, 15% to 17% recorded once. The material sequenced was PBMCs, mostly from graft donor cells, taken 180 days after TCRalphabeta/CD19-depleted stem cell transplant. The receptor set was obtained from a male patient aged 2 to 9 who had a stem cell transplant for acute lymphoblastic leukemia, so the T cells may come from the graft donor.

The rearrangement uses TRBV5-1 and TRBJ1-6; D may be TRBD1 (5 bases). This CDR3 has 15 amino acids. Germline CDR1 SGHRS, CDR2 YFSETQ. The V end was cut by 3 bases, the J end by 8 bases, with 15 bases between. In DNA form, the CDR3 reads TGCGCCAGCAGCTCGGACACGAGAAGATATTCACCCCTCCACTTT. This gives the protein CASSSDTRRYSPLHF.

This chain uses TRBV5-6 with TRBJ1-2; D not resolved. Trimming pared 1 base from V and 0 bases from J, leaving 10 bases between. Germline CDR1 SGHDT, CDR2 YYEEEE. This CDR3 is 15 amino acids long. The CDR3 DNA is TGTGCCAGCAGCTTGCGGAGGTCAGCTAACTATGGCTACACCTTC. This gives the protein CASSLRRSANYGYTF.

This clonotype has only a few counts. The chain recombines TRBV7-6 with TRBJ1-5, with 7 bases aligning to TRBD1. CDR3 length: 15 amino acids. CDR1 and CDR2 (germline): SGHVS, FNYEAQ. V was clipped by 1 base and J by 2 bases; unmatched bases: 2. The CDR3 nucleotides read TGTGCCAGCAGCTTAGAAGGGGGCGGCAATCAGCCCCAGCATTTT. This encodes CASSLEGGGNQPQHF.

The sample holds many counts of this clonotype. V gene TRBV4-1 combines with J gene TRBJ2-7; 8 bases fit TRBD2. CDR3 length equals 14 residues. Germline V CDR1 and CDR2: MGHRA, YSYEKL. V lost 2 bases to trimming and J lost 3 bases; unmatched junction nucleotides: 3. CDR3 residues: CASSQRSGDYEQYF. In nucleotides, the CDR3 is TGCGCCAGCAGCCAACGTAGCGGGGACTACGAGCAGTACTTC.

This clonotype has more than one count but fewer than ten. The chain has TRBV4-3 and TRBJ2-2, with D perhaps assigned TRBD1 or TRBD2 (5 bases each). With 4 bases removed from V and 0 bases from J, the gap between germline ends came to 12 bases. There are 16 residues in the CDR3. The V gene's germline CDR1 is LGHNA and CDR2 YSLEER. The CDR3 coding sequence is TGCGCCAGCAGCCTTCTTCGGGGCACGAACACCGGGGAGCTGTTTTTT. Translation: CASSLLRGTNTGELFF.

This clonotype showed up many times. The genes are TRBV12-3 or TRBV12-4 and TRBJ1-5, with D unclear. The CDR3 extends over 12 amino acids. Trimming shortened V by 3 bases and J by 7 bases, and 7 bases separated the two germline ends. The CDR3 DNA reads TGTGCCAGCAGTTTGGTGGGACAGCCCCAGCATTTT. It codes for CASSLVGQPQHF.

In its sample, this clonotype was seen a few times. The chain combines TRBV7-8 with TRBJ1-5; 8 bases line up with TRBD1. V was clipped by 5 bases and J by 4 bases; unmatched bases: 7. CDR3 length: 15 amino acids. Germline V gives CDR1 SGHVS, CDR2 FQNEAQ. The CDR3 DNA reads TGTGCCAGCAGCACCTGGACAGGGATTAATCAGCCCCAGCATTTT. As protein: CASSTWTGINQPQHF.

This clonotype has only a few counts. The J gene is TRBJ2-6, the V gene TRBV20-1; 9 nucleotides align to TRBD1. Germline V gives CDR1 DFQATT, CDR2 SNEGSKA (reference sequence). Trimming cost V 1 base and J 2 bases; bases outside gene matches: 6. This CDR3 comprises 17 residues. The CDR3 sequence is CSARGWTGVPGANVLTF. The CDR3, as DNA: TGCAGTGCTAGAGGATGGACAGGGGTCCCTGGGGCCAACGTCCTGACTTTC.

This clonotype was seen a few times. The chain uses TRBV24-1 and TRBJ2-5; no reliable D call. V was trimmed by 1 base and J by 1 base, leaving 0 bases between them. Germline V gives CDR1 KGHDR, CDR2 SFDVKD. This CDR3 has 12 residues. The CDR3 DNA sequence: TGTGCCACCAGTGATTTCCAAGAGACCCAGTACTTC. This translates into CATSDFQETQYF.

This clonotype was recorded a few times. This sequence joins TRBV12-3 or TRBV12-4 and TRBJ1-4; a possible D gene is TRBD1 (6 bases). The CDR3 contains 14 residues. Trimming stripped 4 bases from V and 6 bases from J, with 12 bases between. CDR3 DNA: TGTGCCAGCAGTTCAGGGGTAGAACATGAAAAACTGTTTTTT. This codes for CASSSGVEHEKLFF.

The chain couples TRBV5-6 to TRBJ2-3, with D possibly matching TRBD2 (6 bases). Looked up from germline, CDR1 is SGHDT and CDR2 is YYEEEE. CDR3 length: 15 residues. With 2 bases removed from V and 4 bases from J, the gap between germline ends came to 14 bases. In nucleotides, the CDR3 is TGTGCCAGCAGCTTATTGAAGGGACTCGCAGATACGCAGTATTTT. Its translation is CASSLLKGLADTQYF.

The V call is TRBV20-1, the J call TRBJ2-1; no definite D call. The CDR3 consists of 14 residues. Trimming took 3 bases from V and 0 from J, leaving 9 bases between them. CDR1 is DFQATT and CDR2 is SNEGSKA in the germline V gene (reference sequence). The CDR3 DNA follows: TGCAGTGCTAGGGACGGTAGCTCCTACAATGAGCAGTTCTTC. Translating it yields CSARDGSSYNEQFF.

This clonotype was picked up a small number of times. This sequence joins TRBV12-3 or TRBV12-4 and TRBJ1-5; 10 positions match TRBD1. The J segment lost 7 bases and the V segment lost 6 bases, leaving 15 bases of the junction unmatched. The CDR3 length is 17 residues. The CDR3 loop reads CASSLDTGTGASQPQHF. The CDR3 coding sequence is TGTGCCAGCAGCCTAGATACCGGGACAGGGGCTAGCCAGCCCCAGCATTTT.

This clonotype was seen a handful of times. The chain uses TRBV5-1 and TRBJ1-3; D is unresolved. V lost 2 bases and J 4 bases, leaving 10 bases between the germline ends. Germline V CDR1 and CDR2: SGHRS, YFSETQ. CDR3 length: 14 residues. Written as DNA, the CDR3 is TGCGCCAGCAGCTTCGGACCGCTGGGAAACACCATATATTTT. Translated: CASSFGPLGNTIYF. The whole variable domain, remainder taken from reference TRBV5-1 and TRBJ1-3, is KAGVTQTPRYLIKTRGQQVTLSCSPISGHRSVSWYQQTPGQGLQFLFEYFSETQRNKGNFPGRFSGRQFSNSRSEMNVSTLELGDSALYLCASSFGPLGNTIYFGEGSWLTVV.

CDR3 DNA sequence: TGTGCCACCGGGCCTGGAATGAACACTGAAGCTTTCTTT. It is translated as CATGPGMNTEAFF. The chain is built from TRBV14 and TRBJ1-1; D remains ambiguous. The CDR3 is 13 residues long. Trimming left V 10 bases short and J 0 bases short, with 12 bases between. The germline gives CDR1 SGHDN, CDR2 FVKESK.

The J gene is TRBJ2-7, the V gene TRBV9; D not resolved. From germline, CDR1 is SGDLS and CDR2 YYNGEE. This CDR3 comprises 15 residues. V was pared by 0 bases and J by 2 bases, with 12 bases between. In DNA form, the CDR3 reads TGTGCCAGCAGCGTAGGCCCCCTGGGGACCTACGAGCAGTACTTC. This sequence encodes CASSVGPLGTYEQYF.

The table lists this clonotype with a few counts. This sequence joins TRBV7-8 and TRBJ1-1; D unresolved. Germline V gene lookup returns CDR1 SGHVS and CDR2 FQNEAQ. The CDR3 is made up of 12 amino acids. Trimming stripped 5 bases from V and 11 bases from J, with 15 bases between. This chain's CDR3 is CASSPRVLVAFF. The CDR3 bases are TGTGCCAGCAGCCCTCGGGTCTTGGTCGCTTTCTTT. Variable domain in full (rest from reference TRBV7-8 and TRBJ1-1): GAGVSQSPRYKVAKRGQDVALRCDPISGHVSLFWYQQALGQGPEFLTYFQNEAQLDKSGLPSDRFFAERPEGSVSTLKIQRTQQEDSAVYLCASSPRVLVAFFGQGTRLTVV.

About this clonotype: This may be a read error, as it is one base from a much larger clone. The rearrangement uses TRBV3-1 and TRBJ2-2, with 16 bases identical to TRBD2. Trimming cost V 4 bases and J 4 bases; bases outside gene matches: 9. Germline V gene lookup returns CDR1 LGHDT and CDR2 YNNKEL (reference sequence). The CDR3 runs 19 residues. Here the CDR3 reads CASSPNPGTSGGATGELFF. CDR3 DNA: TGTGCCAGCAGCCCCAACCCCGGGACTAGCGGGGGGGCCACCGGGGAGCTGTTTTTT.

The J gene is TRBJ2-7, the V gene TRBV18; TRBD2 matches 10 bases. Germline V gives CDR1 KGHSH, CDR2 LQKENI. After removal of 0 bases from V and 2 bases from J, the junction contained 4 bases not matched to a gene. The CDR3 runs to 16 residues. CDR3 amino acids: CASSPPGLAGAYEQYF. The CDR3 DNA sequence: TGTGCCAGCTCACCACCAGGGCTAGCGGGGGCCTACGAGCAGTACTTC.

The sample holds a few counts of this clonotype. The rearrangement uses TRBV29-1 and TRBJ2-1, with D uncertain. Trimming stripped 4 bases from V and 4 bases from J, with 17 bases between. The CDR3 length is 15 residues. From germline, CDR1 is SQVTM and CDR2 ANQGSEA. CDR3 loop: CSVGAANLNYNEQFF. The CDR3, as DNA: TGCAGCGTTGGGGCGGCCAACCTTAATTACAATGAGCAGTTCTTC.

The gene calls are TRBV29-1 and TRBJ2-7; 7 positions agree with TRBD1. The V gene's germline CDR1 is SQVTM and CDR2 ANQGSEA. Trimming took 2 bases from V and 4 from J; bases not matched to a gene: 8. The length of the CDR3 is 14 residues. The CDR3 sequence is CSVERAGGPYEQYF. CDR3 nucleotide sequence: TGCAGCGTTGAACGGGCAGGGGGACCTTACGAGCAGTACTTC.

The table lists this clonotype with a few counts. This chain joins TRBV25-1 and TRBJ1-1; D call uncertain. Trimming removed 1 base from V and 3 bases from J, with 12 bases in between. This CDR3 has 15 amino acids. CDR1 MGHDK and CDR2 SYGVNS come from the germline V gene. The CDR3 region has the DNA TGTGCCAGCAGTGAATTACACAGCCAGGACACTGAAGCTTTCTTT. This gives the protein CASSELHSQDTEAFF.

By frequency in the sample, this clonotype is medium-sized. The CDR3 nucleotides read TGTGCCTGGCTTGAAGTGGGGGGCAGGGACGAGCAGTACTTC. Translated, it gives CAWLEVGGRDEQYF. V gene TRBV30 combines with J gene TRBJ2-7; either TRBD1 or TRBD2 may fit D (6 bases each). The germline CDR1 and CDR2 sequences are GTSNPN and SVGIG (reference sequence). The CDR3 totals 14 residues. V was trimmed by 5 bases and J by 5 bases, leaving 19 bases between them. Filled out from reference TRBV30 and TRBJ2-7, the complete variable domain reads SQTIHQWPATLVQPVGSPLSLECTVEGTSNPNLYWYRQAAGRGLQLLFYSVGIGQISSEVPQNLSASRPQDRQFILSSKKLLLSDSGFYLCAWLEVGGRDEQYFGPGTRLTVT.

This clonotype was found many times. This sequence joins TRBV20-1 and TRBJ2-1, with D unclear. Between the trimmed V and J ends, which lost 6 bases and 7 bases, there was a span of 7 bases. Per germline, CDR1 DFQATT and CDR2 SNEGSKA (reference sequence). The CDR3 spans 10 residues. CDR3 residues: CSALFNEQFF. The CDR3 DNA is TGCAGTGCGCTGTTTAATGAGCAGTTCTTC.

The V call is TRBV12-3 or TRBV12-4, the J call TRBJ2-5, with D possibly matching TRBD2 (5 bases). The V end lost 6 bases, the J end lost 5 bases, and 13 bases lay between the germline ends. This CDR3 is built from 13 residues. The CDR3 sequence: CASRPSGGETQYF. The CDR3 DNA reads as TGTGCCAGCAGACCCTCGGGCGGGGAGACCCAGTACTTC.

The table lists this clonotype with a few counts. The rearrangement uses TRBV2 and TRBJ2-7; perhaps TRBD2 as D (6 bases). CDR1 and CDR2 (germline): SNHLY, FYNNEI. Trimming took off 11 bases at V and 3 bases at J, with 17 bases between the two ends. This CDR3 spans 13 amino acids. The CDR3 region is CAGSQGGDYEQYF. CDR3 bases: TGTGCCGGTTCGCAGGGAGGCGACTACGAGCAGTACTTC.

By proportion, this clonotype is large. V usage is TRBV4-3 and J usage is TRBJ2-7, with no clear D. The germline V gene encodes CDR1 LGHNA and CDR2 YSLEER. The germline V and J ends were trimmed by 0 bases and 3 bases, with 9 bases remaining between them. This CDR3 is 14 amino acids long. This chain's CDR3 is CASSQDSGSYEQYF. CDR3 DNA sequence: TGCGCCAGCAGCCAAGATTCGGGTAGCTACGAGCAGTACTTC.

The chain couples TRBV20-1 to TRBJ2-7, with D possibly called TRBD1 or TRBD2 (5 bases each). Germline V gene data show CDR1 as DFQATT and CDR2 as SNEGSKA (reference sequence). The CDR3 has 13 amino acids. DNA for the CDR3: TGCAGCCCTGGGGGATTTGCTTCCTACGAGCAGTACTTC. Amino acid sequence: CSPGGFASYEQYF.

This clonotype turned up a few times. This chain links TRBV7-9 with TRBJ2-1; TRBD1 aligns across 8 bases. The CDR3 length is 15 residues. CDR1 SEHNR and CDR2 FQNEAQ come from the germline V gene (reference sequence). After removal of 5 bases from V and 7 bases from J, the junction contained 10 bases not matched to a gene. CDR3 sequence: CASSILTGVGNEQFF. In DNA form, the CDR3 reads TGTGCCAGCAGCATATTGACAGGGGTCGGGAATGAGCAGTTCTTC. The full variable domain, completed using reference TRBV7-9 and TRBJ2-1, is DTGVSQNPRHKITKRGQNVTFRCDPISEHNRLYWYRQTLGQGPEFLTYFQNEAQLEKSRLLSDRFSAERPKGSFSTLEIQRTEQGDSAMYLCASSILTGVGNEQFFGPGTRLTVL.

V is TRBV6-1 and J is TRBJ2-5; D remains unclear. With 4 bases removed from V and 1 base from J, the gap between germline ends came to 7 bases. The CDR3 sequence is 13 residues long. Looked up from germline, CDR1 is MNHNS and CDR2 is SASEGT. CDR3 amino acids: CASSAAGQETQYF. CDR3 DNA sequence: TGTGCCAGCAGTGCGGCAGGCCAAGAGACCCAGTACTTC.

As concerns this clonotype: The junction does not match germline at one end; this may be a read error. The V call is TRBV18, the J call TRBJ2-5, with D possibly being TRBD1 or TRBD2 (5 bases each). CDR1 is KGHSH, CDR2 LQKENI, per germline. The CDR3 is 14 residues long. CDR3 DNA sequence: TGTGCCAGCTCACCAGGGCGGCAGGGAGAGGCCCAGTACTTC. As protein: CASSPGRQGEAQYF.